The next 19 T cell receptor beta chains were all read from a single sample in a study of blood T cell repertoires in COVID-19. Produced via immunoSEQ multiplex PCR; TCRdb's table is partial and in-frame only. The top ten clones hold roughly 0.83% of a sample with approximately 70,000 clones, approximately 80% of them seen once. Sequencing used peripheral blood. These receptors all stem from a woman between 70 and 85 years old with acute or convalescent COVID-19.

V gene TRBV6-2 or TRBV6-3 combines with J gene TRBJ2-5, with 11 nucleotides matching TRBD2. This CDR3 spans 14 amino acids. The V gene's germline CDR1 is MNHEY and CDR2 SVGEGT. Trimming took 5 bases from V and 3 from J; bases not matched to a gene: 2. Here the CDR3 DNA reads TGTGCCAGCAGTCGACTAGCGGGGAAAGAGACCCAGTACTTC. This gives the protein CASSRLAGKETQYF.

The chain employs TRBV5-8 and TRBJ2-3, with 11 bases identical to TRBD2. Germline V gives CDR1 SGHTS, CDR2 YDEGEE. The CDR3 totals 15 residues. With V trimmed by 0 bases and J by 5 bases, 2 bases remained unmatched. This CDR3 reads CASSLGLAGRDTQYF. The CDR3 coding sequence is TGTGCCAGCAGCTTGGGACTAGCGGGGAGAGATACGCAGTATTTT.

A note on this clone: The same CDR3 can be traced to other DNA sequences in this sample. The V and J genes are TRBV5-5 and TRBJ1-1; D call uncertain. V shed 0 bases and J shed 0 bases, with 3 bases lying between them. CDR3 length: 13 amino acids. Germline lookup yields CDR1 SGHKS and CDR2 YYEKEE (reference sequence). CDR3 coding DNA: TGTGCCAGCAGCTTGGGAGTGAACACTGAAGCTTTCTTT. Translated: CASSLGVNTEAFF.

The chain uses TRBV5-4 and TRBJ2-1; D is uncertain. V lost 3 bases and J lost 5, with 3 bases in between. This CDR3 contains 11 residues. Germline values: CDR1 SGHNT, CDR2 YYREEE (reference sequence). Here the CDR3 reads CASSSDNEQFF. CDR3 coding DNA: TGTGCCAGCAGCTCTGACAATGAGCAGTTCTTC.

The J gene is TRBJ2-2, the V gene TRBV11-2; D remains unclear. Germline CDR1 and CDR2: SGHAT and FQNNGV. The length of the CDR3 is 13 residues. V shed 1 base and J shed 4 bases, with 4 bases lying between them. CDR3 coding DNA: TGTGCCAGCAGCTTAGTTCTCACCGGGGAGCTGTTTTTT. Its translation is CASSLVLTGELFF.

With regard to this clone: This same CDR3 is encoded by further DNA sequences in the sample. This rearrangement joins TRBV30 to TRBJ2-5; no definite D call. The germline CDR1 and CDR2 sequences are GTSNPN and SVGIG (reference sequence). The CDR3 sequence is 11 residues long. V dropped 0 bases and J dropped 4 bases, with 3 bases sitting between them. Here the CDR3 DNA reads TGTGCCTGGAGTGTACTAGAGACCCAGTACTTC. Its protein is CAWSVLETQYF.

The J gene is TRBJ2-2, the V gene TRBV7-3; TRBD1 agrees at 7 bases. The germline V gene has CDR1 SGHTA and CDR2 FQGTGA. This CDR3 contains 15 residues. The V segment lost 5 bases and the J segment 1 base; nucleotides outside the gene matches: 4. The CDR3 reads CASSPDRVNTGELFF. The CDR3 DNA is TGTGCCAGCAGCCCTGACAGGGTGAACACCGGGGAGCTGTTTTTT.

This chain links TRBV5-4 with TRBJ2-1; D not certain. The CDR3 covers 15 residues. CDR1 is SGHNT, CDR2 YYREEE, per germline (reference sequence). V was cut by 0 bases and J by 0 bases, with 7 bases left in between. Written as DNA, the CDR3 is TGTGCCAGCAGCTTGGATCCTAGCTCCTACAATGAGCAGTTCTTC. Translation: CASSLDPSSYNEQFF.

The rearrangement links TRBV30 to TRBJ1-2, with 7 nucleotides matching TRBD1. CDR3 length equals 12 residues. CDR1 and CDR2 from the germline V gene are GTSNPN and SVGIG (reference sequence). J gave up 10 bases and V 3 bases, and 8 bases lay outside the gene matches. CDR3 sequence: CAWSRDSRPYTF. The CDR3 DNA reads as TGTGCCTGGAGCCGGGACAGTAGACCCTACACCTTC.

This clone has just a few counts. This chain uses TRBV6-2 or TRBV6-3 with TRBJ1-1, with no clear D. Germline V lookup: CDR1 MNHEY, CDR2 SVGEGT. V was trimmed by 6 bases and J by 0 bases, leaving 17 bases between them. The length of the CDR3 is 16 residues. The CDR3 here is CASSMTEDTLNTEAFF. As DNA, the CDR3 is TGTGCCAGCAGCATGACCGAAGACACCTTGAACACTGAAGCTTTCTTT.

The chain has TRBV19 and TRBJ1-3; no reliable D call. CDR1 and CDR2 from the germline V gene are LNHDA and SQIVND (reference sequence). Between the trimmed V and J ends, which lost 8 bases and 3 bases, there was a span of 11 bases. CDR3 length: 13 amino acids. DNA for the CDR3: TGTGCCAGTCGAGGGAGGTATGGAAACACCATATATTTT. Protein: CASRGRYGNTIYF.

CDR3 amino acids: CASSIEARDSFPPQHF. CDR3 nucleotide sequence: TGTGCCAGTAGTATAGAAGCCCGGGACAGCTTTCCGCCCCAGCATTTT. This chain uses TRBV19 with TRBJ1-5; TRBD1 aligns across 7 bases. Germline V lookup: CDR1 LNHDA, CDR2 SQIVND (reference sequence). CDR3 length: 16 amino acids. The trim removed 0 bases at V and 9 bases at J, leaving 11 bases unmatched.

V and J are TRBV3-1 (or the pseudogene TRBV3-2) and TRBJ2-1; the match to TRBD2 covers 12 bases. CDR1 and CDR2 from the germline V gene are LGHDT and YNNKEL (reference sequence). The CDR3 has 15 residues. V lost 4 bases to trimming and J lost 9 bases; unmatched junction nucleotides: 7. This chain's CDR3 is CASSPLAGGGGEQFF. In DNA, the CDR3 is TGTGCCAGCAGCCCCCTAGCGGGAGGGGGGGGTGAGCAGTTCTTC.

The chain has TRBV20-1 and TRBJ1-4; D gene ambiguous. Trimming removed 6 bases at V and 0 bases at J, with 2 bases between. Germline assignment: CDR1 DFQATT and CDR2 SNEGSKA (reference sequence). CDR3 length: 11 residues. The chain's CDR3 is CSASTNEKLFF. The CDR3 coding sequence is TGCAGTGCCTCAACTAATGAAAAACTGTTTTTT.

This sequence joins TRBV15 and TRBJ1-5; 8 positions match TRBD1. The CDR3 has 14 residues. Germline V gene sequence: CDR1 LNHNV, CDR2 YYDKDF (reference sequence). The V and J ends lost 0 bases and 11 bases, in that order; junction bases with no gene match: 6. As DNA, the CDR3 is TGTGCCACCAGCAGAGATCTTGGGACAGGTACCCAGCATTTT. It yields the protein CATSRDLGTGTQHF.

This clone was detected only a few times. The chain joins TRBV3-1 (or the pseudogene TRBV3-2) to TRBJ1-3; D uncertain. This CDR3 is built from 15 residues. V lost 0 bases to trimming and J lost 1 base, with 7 bases between them. The germline V gene encodes CDR1 LGHDT and CDR2 YNNKEL (reference sequence). The CDR3 loop reads CASSQDTVSGNTIYF. CDR3 DNA sequence: TGTGCCAGCAGCCAAGACACGGTATCTGGAAACACCATATATTTT.

This clone was counted a single time. The V call is TRBV20-1, the J call TRBJ2-1; D gene ambiguous. Germline V gives CDR1 DFQATT, CDR2 SNEGSKA (reference sequence). V was cut by 4 bases and J by 3 bases, with 4 bases left in between. CDR3 size: 11 residues. CDR3 DNA sequence: TGCAGTGCTAATATCTACAATGAGCAGTTCTTC. Residues: CSANIYNEQFF.

The chain carries TRBV9 and TRBJ2-7; 12 bases are shared with TRBD1. Germline V CDR1 and CDR2: SGDLS, YYNGEE. There are 18 residues in the CDR3. The V gene end was trimmed by 0 bases and the J gene end by 2 bases; junction bases not matched to a gene: 9. CDR3 in amino acids: CASSVGFLGQGATYEQYF. The CDR3 coding sequence is TGTGCCAGCAGCGTAGGCTTTTTGGGACAGGGGGCGACCTACGAGCAGTACTTC.

The rearrangement uses TRBV5-1 and TRBJ2-7; 11 bases are shared with TRBD1. Trimming cost V 4 bases and J 5 bases; bases outside gene matches: 5. The CDR3 has 14 amino acids. Per the germline V gene, CDR1 is SGHRS and CDR2 is YFSETQ. The CDR3 DNA follows: TGCGCCAGCAGCGGGGCGGGACAGGGGGACGAGCAGTACTTC. Its protein product is CASSGAGQGDEQYF.